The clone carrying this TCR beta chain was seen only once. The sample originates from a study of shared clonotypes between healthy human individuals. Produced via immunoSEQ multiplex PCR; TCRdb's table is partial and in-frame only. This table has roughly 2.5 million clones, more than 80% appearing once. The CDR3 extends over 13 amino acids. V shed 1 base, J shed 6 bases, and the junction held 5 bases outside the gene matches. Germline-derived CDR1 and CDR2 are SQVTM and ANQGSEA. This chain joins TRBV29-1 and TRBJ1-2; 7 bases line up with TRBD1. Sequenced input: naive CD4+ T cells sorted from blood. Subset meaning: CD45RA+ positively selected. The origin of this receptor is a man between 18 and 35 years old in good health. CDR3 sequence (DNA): TGCAGCGTTGAAGGTTCAGGGGGAGATGGCTACACCTTC. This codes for CSVEGSGGDGYTF.